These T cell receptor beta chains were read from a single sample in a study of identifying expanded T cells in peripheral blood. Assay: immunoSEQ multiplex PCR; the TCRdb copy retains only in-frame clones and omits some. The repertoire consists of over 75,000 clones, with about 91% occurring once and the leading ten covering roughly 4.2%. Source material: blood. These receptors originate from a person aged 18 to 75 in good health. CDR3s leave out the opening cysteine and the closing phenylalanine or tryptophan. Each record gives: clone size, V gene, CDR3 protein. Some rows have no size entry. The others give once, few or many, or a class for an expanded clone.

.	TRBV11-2	ASSLGTRTSTDTQY
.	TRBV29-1	SATSSGNPQETQY
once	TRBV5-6	ASSLAGRSIAEQY
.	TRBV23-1	ASSRIRAGGEGSNQPQH
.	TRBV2	ASSEYEEGGKNIQY
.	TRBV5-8	ASSPYGTGPPEAF
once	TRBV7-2	ASSPGTSVSETQY
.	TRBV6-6	ASGRDSNSPLH
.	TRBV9	ASSVFGDGTEAF
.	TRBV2	ATWDLDEEKLF
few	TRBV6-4	ASSETGGSGANVLT
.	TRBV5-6	ASSFVGAGQSPYGYT
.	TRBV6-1	ASSASGAGAQPQH
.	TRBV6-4	ASSDVVESGELF
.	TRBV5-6	ASSLMGGTGELF
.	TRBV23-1	ASSQSRQGSYSNQPQH
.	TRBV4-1	ASSGVTRGEDTQY
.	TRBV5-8	ASSSGRGRDYEQY
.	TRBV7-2	ASSLEHRGLGGELF
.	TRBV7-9	ASSPDRSLEKLF
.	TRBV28	ASSLSLRREHSYEQY
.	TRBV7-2	ASSYSGTSYEQY
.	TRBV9	ASSVAGTLAYEQY
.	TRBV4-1	ASSQEDRESGETQY
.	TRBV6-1	ASSEALAGGPDTQY
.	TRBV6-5	ASSPWDGTYNEQF
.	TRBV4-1	ASSQEIGDPTYEQY
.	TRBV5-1	ASSTPQGKETQY
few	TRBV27	ASSSGQYEQY
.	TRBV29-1	SSRGDSGNTIY
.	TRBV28	ASSFPGWGLDTQY
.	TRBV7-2	ASSSHSVGGELF
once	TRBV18	ASSSRGGGSSYNEQF
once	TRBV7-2	ASSLVLAGPYNEQF
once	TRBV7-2	ASSSGIYEQY
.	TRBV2	ASSPRDRPYEQY
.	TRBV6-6	ASSYSTYEQY
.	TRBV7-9	ASSSLDRDHYGYT
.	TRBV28	ASSTTGDSPYGYT
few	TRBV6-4	ASSDSLGGSGELF
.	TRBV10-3	AISESGQGYGYT
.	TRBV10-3	AIRGGSTDTQY
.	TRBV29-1	SVETANSGANVLT
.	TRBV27	ASRTGLAAYNEQF
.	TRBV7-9	ASSGHSGGVYNEQF
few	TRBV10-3	AIGSSYEQY
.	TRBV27	ASSRGQGTYEQY
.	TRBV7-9	ASSSTRTGRTDTQY
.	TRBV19	ASINPRGLLTDTQY
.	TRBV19	ASMGRENGNTEAF
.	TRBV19	ASSIQGGSRHEQY